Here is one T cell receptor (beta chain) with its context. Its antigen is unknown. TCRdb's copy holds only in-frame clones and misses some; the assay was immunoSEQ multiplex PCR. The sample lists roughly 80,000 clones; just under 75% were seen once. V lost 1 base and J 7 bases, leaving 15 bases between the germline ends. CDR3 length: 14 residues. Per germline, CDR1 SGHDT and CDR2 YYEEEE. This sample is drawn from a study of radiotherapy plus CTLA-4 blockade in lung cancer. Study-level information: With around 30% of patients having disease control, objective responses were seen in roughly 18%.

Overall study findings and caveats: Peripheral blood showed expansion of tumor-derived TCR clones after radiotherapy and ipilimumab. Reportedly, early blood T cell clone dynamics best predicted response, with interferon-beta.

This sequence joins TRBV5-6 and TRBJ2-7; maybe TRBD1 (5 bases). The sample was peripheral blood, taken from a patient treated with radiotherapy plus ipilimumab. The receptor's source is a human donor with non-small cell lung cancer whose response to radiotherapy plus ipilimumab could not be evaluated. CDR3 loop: CASSLFIGAGEQYF. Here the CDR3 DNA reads TGTGCCAGCAGCTTGTTTATAGGGGCAGGGGAGCAGTACTTC.